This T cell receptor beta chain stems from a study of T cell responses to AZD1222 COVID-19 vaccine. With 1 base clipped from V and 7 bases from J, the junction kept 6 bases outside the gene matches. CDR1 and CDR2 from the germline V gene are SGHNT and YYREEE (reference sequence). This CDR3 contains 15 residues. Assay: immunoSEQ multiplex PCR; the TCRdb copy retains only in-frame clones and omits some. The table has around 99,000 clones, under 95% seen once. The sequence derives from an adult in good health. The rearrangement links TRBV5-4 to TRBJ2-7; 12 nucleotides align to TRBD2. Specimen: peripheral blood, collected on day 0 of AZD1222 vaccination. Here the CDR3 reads CASSLPGTSGREQYF. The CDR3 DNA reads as TGTGCCAGCAGCTTGCCCGGAACTAGCGGGAGGGAGCAGTACTTC.